Listed below are T cell receptor beta chains from one sample, sequenced in a study of CD8+CD57+ T cells in acquired aplastic anemia. From the reads, TCRdb called clonotypes with MiXCR, one entry per CDR3 protein. The table has about half a million distinct CDR3 sequences, approximately 33% seen once. Input material: sorted CD4+, CD8+, or CD8+CD57+ T cells (not recorded which) from PBMCs. The origin of the receptors is a human donor with aplastic anemia. CDR3s include the opening cysteine and the closing phenylalanine or tryptophan. The D gene is left open where the match is weak. The listing skips clone size in some rows; elsewhere it reads once, few, many or a size class.

v_gene,j_gene,d_gene,abundance,CDR3aa,CDR3nt
TRBV5-1,TRBJ2-7,.,many,CASSFFGVEQYF,TGCGCCAGCAGCTTCTTTGGCGTCGAGCAGTACTTC
TRBV19,TRBJ1-2,.,many,CASSTEGGNYGYTF,TGTGCCAGTAGTACAGAAGGGGGTAACTATGGCTACACCTTC
TRBV5-6,TRBJ2-5,.,.,CASSNIGIETQYF,TGTGCCAGCAGCAATATCGGGATAGAGACCCAGTACTTC
TRBV5-1,TRBJ2-1,TRBD1,.,CASSTEQGSGNEQFF,TGCGCCAGCAGCACGGAACAGGGGTCTGGGAATGAGCAGTTCTTC
TRBV20-1,TRBJ1-5,TRBD1,few,CSAREMGDRNQPQHF,TGCAGTGCTAGAGAAATGGGGGACAGAAATCAGCCCCAGCATTTT
TRBV15,TRBJ1-1,.,.,CATSRVGGRTEAFF,TGTGCCACCAGCAGAGTCGGAGGACGAACTGAAGCTTTCTTT
TRBV7-7,TRBJ1-4,.,.,CASSLASQREYEKLSF,TGTGCTAGCAGCCTCGCGTCCCAGAGAGAATATGAAAAACTGTCTTTT
TRBV19,TRBJ1-5,.,.,CACSTTGQSGQPQHF,TGTGCCTGTAGTACCACCGGCCAATCAGGCCAGCCCCAGCATTTT
TRBV6-1,TRBJ1-5,.,few,CASRTTSASNQPQHF,TGTGCCAGCAGGACCACAAGCGCCAGCAATCAGCCCCAGCATTTT
TRBV10-1,TRBJ2-7,TRBD2,few,CASSEAVAGGPLFEQYF,TGCGCCAGCAGTGAGGCGGTAGCGGGAGGGCCTTTGTTCGAGCAGTACTTC
TRBV5-1,TRBJ1-2,.,many,CASSQNGPNYGYTF,TGCGCCAGCAGCCAAAACGGACCAAACTATGGCTACACCTTC
TRBV29-1,TRBJ2-7,TRBD2,many,CSVAGLAGDKQYF,TGCAGCGTAGCCGGACTAGCGGGAGACAAGCAGTACTTC
TRBV6-1,TRBJ1-3,.,.,CASIKTDPSGNTIYF,TGTGCCAGCATAAAGACGGACCCCTCTGGAAACACCATATATTTT
TRBV6-5,TRBJ1-4,TRBD1,few,CASSWDRSNEKLFF,TGTGCCAGCAGTTGGGACAGAAGTAATGAAAAACTGTTTTTT
TRBV20-1,TRBJ1-6,TRBD1,many,CSAPLYVGTENSPLHF,TGCAGTGCTCCCCTCTACGTCGGGACAGAGAATTCACCCCTCCACTTT
TRBV10-3,TRBJ1-1,.,few,CASSLIQGKAFF,TGTGCCAGCAGTCTTATTCAGGGGAAAGCTTTCTTT
TRBV25-1,TRBJ1-6,.,.,CASSPGTRGYNSPLHF,TGTGCCAGCAGCCCAGGGACTCGCGGATATAATTCACCCCTCCACTTT
TRBV20-1,TRBJ1-6,.,.,CSAASLLPDSPLHF,TGCAGTGCCGCATCTCTTCTGCCGGATTCACCCCTCCACTTT
TRBV3-1,TRBJ1-5,.,many,CASSQDLNQPQHF,TGTGCCAGCAGCCAAGACCTCAATCAGCCCCAGCATTTT
TRBV6-5,TRBJ2-7,TRBD2,.,CASSYSRLAGLYEQYF,TGTGCCAGCAGTTACTCGAGACTAGCGGGACTCTACGAGCAGTACTTC
TRBV12-3/TRBV12-4,TRBJ1-2,.,many,CASSPNSDWGYTF,TGTGCCAGCAGTCCAAACTCGGATTGGGGCTACACCTTC
TRBV4-1,TRBJ2-7,.,few,CASSQEGWTTLSYEQYF,TGCGCCAGCAGCCAAGAAGGGTGGACTACTCTCTCCTACGAGCAGTACTTC
TRBV9,TRBJ1-5,.,.,CTSSQVGVSQPQHF,TGTACCAGCAGCCAAGTCGGGGTATCTCAGCCCCAGCATTTT
TRBV5-1,TRBJ2-5,.,few,CASSLVGVGETQYF,TGCGCCAGCAGCTTGGTTGGTGTCGGGGAGACCCAGTACTTC
TRBV9,TRBJ1-2,.,few,CASSLDLRQNYGYTF,TGTGCCAGCAGCTTAGACCTACGACAGAACTATGGCTACACCTTC
TRBV13,TRBJ2-7,.,few,CASSTDRGPIEQYF,TGTGCCAGCAGCACAGACAGAGGGCCTATCGAGCAGTACTTC
TRBV20-1,TRBJ1-1,.,few,CSASVLGAGGTEAFF,TGCAGTGCTAGTGTATTAGGGGCAGGTGGGACTGAAGCTTTCTTT
TRBV29-1,TRBJ2-3,.,many,CSLSRVAADTQYF,TGCAGCCTATCCCGGGTGGCCGCAGATACGCAGTATTTT
TRBV12-3/TRBV12-4,TRBJ1-2,.,.,CASSPPGVNGYTF,TGTGCCAGCAGTCCACCCGGGGTGAATGGCTACACCTTC
TRBV24-1,TRBJ2-7,.,.,CATSGGDERLNF,TGTGCCACCAGTGGTGGGGATGAGCGTCTCAACTTC
TRBV20-1,TRBJ1-6,.,many,CSATSSGGYNSPLHF,TGCAGTGCTACATCGTCGGGGGGATATAATTCACCCCTCCACTTT